This T cell receptor beta chain was sequenced in a study of identifying expanded T cells in peripheral blood. General study points: About 1.3 clones differed between technical replicates, versus around 16 and 19 over time. Variance in clone template counts between roughly 2-week samples significantly increased with total template count across all healthy donors.

The repertoire was sequenced with immunoSEQ multiplex PCR; TCRdb's copy has only in-frame clones and lacks some. The repertoire holds about 80,000 clones, with approximately 90% as singletons. Healthy donors had no documented immune events, such as infections, while sampled. Germline trimming cut 7 bases from V and 3 bases from J; bases unmatched to any gene: 7. The CDR3 has 13 residues. Germline lookup yields CDR1 SQVTM and CDR2 ANQGSEA. On this clone: Its target is unknown.

This clonotype was sampled from a person aged 18 to 70 in good health. Sequencing used blood. This chain joins TRBV29-1 and TRBJ2-5, with 8 bases lining up with TRBD2. Here the CDR3 reads CSARGLAEETQYF. Written as DNA, the CDR3 is TGCAGCGCCCGCGGACTAGCTGAAGAGACCCAGTACTTC.